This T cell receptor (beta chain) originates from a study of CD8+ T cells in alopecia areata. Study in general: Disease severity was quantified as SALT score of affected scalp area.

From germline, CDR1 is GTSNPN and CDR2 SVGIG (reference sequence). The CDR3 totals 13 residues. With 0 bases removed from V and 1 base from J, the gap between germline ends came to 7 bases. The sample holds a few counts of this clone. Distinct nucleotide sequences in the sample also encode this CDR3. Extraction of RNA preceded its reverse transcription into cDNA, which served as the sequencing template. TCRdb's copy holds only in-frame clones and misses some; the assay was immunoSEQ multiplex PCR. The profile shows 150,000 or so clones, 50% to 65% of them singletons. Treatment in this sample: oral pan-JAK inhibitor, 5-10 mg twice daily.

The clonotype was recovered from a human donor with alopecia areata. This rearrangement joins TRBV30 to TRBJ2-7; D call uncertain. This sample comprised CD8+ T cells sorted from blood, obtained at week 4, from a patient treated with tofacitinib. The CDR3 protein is CAWSVGGSYEQYF. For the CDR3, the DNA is TGTGCCTGGAGTGTAGGCGGATCCTACGAGCAGTACTTC. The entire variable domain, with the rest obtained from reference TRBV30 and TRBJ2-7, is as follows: SQTIHQWPATLVQPVGSPLSLECTVEGTSNPNLYWYRQAAGRGLQLLFYSVGIGQISSEVPQNLSASRPQDRQFILSSKKLLLSDSGFYLCAWSVGGSYEQYFGPGTRLTVT.